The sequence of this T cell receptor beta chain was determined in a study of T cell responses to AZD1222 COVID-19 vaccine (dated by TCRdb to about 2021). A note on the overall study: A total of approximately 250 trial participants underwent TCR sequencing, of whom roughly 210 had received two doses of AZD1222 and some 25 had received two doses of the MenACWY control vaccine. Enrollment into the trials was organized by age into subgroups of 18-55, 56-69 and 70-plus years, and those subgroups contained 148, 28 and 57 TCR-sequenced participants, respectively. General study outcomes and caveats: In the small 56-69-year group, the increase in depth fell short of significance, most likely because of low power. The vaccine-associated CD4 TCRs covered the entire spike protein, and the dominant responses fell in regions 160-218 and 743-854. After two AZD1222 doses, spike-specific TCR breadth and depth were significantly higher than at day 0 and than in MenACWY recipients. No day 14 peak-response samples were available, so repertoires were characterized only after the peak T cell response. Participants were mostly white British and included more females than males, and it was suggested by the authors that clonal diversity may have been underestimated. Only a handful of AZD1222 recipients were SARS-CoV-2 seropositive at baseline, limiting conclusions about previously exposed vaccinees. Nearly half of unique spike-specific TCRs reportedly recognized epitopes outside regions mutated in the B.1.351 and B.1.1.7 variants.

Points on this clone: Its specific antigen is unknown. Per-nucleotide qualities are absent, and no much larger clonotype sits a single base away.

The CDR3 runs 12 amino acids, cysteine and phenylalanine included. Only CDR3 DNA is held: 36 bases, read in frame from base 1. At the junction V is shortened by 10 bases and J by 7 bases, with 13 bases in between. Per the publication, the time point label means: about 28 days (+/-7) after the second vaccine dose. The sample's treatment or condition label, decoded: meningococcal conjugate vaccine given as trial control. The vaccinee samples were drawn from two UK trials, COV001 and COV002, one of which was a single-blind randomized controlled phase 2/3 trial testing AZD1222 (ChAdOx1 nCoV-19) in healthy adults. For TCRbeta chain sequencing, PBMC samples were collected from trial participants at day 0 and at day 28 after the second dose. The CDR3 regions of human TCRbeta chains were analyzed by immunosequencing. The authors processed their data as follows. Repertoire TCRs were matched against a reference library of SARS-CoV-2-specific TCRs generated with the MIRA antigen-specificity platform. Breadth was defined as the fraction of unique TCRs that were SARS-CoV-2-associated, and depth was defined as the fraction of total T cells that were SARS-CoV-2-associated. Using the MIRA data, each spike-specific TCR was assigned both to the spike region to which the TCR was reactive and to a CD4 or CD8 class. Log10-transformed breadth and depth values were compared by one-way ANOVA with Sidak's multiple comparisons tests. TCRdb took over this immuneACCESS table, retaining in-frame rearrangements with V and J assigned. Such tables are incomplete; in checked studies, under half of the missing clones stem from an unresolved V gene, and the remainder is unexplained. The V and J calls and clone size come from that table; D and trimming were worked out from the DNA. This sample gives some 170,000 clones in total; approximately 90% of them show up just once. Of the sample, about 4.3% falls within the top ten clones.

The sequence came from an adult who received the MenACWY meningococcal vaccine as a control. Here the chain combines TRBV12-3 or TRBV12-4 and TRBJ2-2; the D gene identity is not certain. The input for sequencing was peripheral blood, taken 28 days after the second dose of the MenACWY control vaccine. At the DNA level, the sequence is TGTGCCATCTTATCGTCGGTCGGGGAGCTGTTTTTT. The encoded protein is CAILSSVGELFF.